The 8 T cell receptor delta chains below come from one sample, sequenced in a study of Vδ1+ human thymocytes. Sequences come from RNA converted to cDNA by reverse transcription. Pooled V-gene forward primers with one constant-region reverse primer generated the CDR3 amplicons by multiplex PCR. TCRdb redid the clone calls on the multiplex PCR reads with CATT. Seen here are over 45,000 delta-chain clones, over 12% observed once, and the top ten hold about 0.35%. Overall study findings and caveats: Thymic TRG and TRD repertoires appeared highly polyclonal, with Gaussian CDR3 length distributions.

No cognate antigen is known for these TCRs. The material sequenced was Vdelta1+ gamma-delta thymocytes from the thymus. The subset is: FACS-sorted CD3+ TCRalphabeta- TCRVdelta1+ TCRVdelta2- thymocytes. Source of these receptors: a girl under three years old who had congenital heart surgery.

The sample holds a few counts of this clone. The genes are TRDV1 and TRDJ1; possibly TRDD2 for D (6 bases). Germline assignment: CDR1 TSWWSYY and CDR2 QGS. The CDR3 length is 14 residues. The V gene lost 9 bases and the J gene lost 7 bases, with 21 bases spanning the gap. CDR3 sequence reads: CALRGGPTEGKLIF. The CDR3 DNA reads TGTGCTCTGCGGGGGGGTCCTACTGAAGGTAAACTCATCTTT.

The chain joins TRDV1 to TRDJ1; 8 nucleotides agree with TRDD3. J lost 1 base, V lost 2 bases, and 18 bases had no gene match. CDR1 is TSWWSYY, CDR2 QGS, per germline. The CDR3 consists of 20 residues. CDR3 in DNA: TGTGCTCTTGGGGAAAGGTTATTGGTCCTTCGTACTGGGGGCACCGATAAACTCATCTTT. Translation gives CALGERLLVLRTGGTDKLIF.

This clone occurred many times. V is TRDV2 and J is TRDJ2; TRDD3 is a possible D gene (5 bases). The CDR3 extends over 17 amino acids. V shed 0 bases and J shed 1 base, with 14 bases lying between them. CDR1 and CDR2 (germline): GEAIGNYY, EKD. CDR3: CACDTGGDPNLTAQLFF. CDR3 nucleotide sequence: TGTGCCTGTGACACCGGTGGGGACCCTAATTTGACAGCACAACTCTTCTTT.

The chain has TRDV1 and TRDJ1; unclear D gene. The CDR3 totals 20 residues. V lost 1 base and J lost 0, with 24 bases in between. Per germline, CDR1 TSWWSYY and CDR2 QGS. The CDR3 here is CALGEHLSLGATPNTDKLIF. The CDR3, as DNA: TGTGCTCTTGGGGAACATCTCTCCCTAGGAGCCACCCCAAACACCGATAAACTCATCTTT.

Comment on this clone: A read error may produce the germline difference seen at one junction end. This chain uses TRDV1 with TRDJ1; possible D gene TRDD3, 5 bases. CDR3 length: 17 residues. CDR1 and CDR2 (germline): TSWWSYY, QGS. The CDR3 reads CALGELEKQGGLDKLIF. The CDR3 bases are TGTGCTCTCGGGGAACTGGAGAAGCAAGGGGGCCTCGATAAACTCATCTTT.

The chain employs TRDV1 and TRDJ1, with a possible D match to TRDD3 (5 bases). With 5 bases removed from V and 5 bases from J, the gap between germline ends came to 24 bases. CDR3 length: 17 residues. Germline V gene lookup returns CDR1 TSWWSYY and CDR2 QGS. CDR3 sequence reads: CALGPYWAGRHVDKLIF. DNA for the CDR3: TGTGCTCTTGGGCCCTATTGGGCGGGGAGACACGTTGATAAACTCATCTTT.

The rearrangement uses TRDV1 and TRDJ1; 9 nucleotides line up with TRDD3. CDR1 and CDR2 from the germline V gene are TSWWSYY and QGS. V lost 5 bases to trimming and J lost 0 bases; unmatched junction nucleotides: 25. The CDR3 length is 22 residues. CDR3: CALGLPQVLSDTGGKYTDKLIF. CDR3 coding DNA: TGTGCTCTTGGGCTACCGCAGGTCCTATCCGATACTGGGGGAAAGTACACCGATAAACTCATCTTT.

The chain links TRDV1 to TRDJ1, with TRDD3 identical over 10 bases. With 0 bases clipped from V and 3 bases from J, the junction kept 13 bases outside the gene matches. The germline V gene encodes CDR1 TSWWSYY and CDR2 QGS. The CDR3 extends over 19 amino acids. The CDR3 is CALGELTPSRGIRADKLIF. Written as DNA, the CDR3 is TGTGCTCTTGGGGAACTAACCCCAAGTAGGGGGATACGTGCCGATAAACTCATCTTT.